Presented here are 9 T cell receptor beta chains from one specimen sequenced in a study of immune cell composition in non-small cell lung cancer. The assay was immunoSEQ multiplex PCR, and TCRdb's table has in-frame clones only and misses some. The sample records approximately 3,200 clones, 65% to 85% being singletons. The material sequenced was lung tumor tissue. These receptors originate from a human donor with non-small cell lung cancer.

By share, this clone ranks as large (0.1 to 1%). The CDR3 DNA sequence: TGCGCCAGCAGTGGGCTCAGGGTGGAATATGGCTACACCTTC. Protein sequence: CASSGLRVEYGYTF. V gene TRBV10-2 combines with J gene TRBJ1-2; a weak D match, TRBD1 (5 bases). This CDR3 spans 14 amino acids. Germline CDR1 is WSHSY and CDR2 is SAAADI. Trimming removed 4 bases from V and 5 bases from J, with 14 bases in between.

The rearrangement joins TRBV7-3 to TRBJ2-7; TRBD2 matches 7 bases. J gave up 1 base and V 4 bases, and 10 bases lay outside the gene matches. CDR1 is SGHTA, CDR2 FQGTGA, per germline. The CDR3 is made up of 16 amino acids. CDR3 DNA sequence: TGTGCCAGCAGCTCGTCCGGGGCGGGGGAGTCCTACGAGCAGTACTTC. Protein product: CASSSSGAGESYEQYF. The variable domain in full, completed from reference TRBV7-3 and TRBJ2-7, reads GAGVSQTPSNKVTEKGKYVELRCDPISGHTALYWYRQSLGQGPEFLIYFQGTGAADDSGLPNDRFFAVRPEGSVSTLKIQRTERGDSAVYLCASSSSGAGESYEQYFGPGTRLTVT.

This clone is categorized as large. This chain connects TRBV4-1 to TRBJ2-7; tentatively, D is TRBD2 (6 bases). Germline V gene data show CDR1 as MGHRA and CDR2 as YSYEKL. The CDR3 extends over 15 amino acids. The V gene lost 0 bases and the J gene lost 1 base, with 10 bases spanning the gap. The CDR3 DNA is TGCGCCAGCAGCCAAGATCCCGGGACTTCCTACGAGCAGTACTTC. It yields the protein CASSQDPGTSYEQYF.

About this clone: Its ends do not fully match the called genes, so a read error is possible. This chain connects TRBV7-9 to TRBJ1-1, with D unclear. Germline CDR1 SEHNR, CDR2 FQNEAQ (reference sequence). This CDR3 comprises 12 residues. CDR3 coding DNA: TGCGCCAGCAGACTCGGAGGAACTGAAGCTTTCTTT. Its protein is CASRLGGTEAFF.

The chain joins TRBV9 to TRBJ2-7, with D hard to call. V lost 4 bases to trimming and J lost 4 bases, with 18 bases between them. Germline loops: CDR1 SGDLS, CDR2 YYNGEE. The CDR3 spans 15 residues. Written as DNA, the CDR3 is TGTGCCAGCAGCCAAGCGCCGTGGCGAGCGTACGAGCAGTACTTC. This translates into CASSQAPWRAYEQYF. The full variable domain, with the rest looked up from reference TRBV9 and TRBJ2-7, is DSGVTQTPKHLITATGQRVTLRCSPRSGDLSVYWYQQSLDQGLQFLIQYYNGEERAKGNILERFSAQQFPDLHSELNLSSLELGDSALYFCASSQAPWRAYEQYFGPGTRLTVT.

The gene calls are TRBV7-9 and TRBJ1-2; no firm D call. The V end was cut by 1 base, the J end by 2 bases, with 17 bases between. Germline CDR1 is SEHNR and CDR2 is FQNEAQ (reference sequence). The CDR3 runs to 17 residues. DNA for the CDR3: TGTGCCAGCAGCTTAGGGCGAGGCCTAAGTACAAACTATGGCTACACCTTC. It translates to CASSLGRGLSTNYGYTF.

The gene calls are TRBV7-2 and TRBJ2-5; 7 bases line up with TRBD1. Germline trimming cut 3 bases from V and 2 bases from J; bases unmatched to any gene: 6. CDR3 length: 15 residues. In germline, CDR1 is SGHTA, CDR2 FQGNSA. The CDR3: CASSLGQYTQETQYF. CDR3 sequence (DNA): TGTGCCAGCAGCTTGGGACAGTACACACAAGAGACCCAGTACTTC.

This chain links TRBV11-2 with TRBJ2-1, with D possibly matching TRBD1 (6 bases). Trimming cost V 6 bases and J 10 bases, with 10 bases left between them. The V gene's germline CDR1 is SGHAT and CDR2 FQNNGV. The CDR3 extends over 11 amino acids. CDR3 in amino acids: CASSYGQEQFF. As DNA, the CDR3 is TGTGCCAGCAGTTACGGACAGGAGCAGTTCTTC.

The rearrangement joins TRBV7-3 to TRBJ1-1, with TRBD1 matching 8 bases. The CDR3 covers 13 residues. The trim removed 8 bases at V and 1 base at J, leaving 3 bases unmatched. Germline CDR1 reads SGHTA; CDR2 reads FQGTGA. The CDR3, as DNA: TGTGCCAGCCCGGACAGGGAGAACACTGAAGCTTTCTTT. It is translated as CASPDRENTEAFF.